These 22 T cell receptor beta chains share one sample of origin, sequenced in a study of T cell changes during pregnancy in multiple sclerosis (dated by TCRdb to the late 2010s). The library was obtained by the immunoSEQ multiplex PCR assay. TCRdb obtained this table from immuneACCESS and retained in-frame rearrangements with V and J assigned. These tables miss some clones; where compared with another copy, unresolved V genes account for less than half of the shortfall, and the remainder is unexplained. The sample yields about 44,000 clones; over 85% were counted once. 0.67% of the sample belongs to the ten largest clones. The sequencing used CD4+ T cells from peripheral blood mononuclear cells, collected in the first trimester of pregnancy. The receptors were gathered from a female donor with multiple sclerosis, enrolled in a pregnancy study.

The CDR3 DNA sequence: TGCGCCAGCAGCTGGGGACACTCGAACACTGAAGCTTTCTTT. Its translation: CASSWGHSNTEAFF. This rearrangement joins TRBV5-1 to TRBJ1-1; D is perhaps TRBD1 (6 bases). Germline V gene data show CDR1 as SGHRS and CDR2 as YFSETQ. The CDR3 consists of 14 residues. V lost 3 bases and J lost 1, with 10 bases in between.

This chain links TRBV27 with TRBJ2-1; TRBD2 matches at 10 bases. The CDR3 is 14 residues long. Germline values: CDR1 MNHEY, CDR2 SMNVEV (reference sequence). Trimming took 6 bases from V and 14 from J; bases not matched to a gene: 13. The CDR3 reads CASSPTPASGSKFF. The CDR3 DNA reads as TGTGCCAGCAGCCCCACACCCGCTAGCGGGAGTAAGTTCTTC.

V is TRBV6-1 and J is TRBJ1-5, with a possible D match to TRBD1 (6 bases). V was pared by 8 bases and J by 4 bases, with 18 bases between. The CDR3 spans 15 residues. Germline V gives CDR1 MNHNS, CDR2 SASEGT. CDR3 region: CASRLNRAENQPQHF. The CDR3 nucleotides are TGTGCCAGCCGACTAAACAGGGCCGAGAATCAGCCCCAGCATTTT.

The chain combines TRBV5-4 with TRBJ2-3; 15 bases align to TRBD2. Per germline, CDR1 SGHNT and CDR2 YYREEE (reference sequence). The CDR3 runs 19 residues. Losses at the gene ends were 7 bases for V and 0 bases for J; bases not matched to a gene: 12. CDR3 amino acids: CASLRTSGRAPASTDTQYF. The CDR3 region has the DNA TGTGCCAGCCTTAGGACTAGCGGGAGGGCCCCAGCTAGCACAGATACGCAGTATTTT. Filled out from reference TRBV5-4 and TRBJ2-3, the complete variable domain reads ETGVTQSPTHLIKTRGQQVTLRCSSQSGHNTVSWYQQALGQGPQFIFQYYREEENGRGNFPPRFSGLQFPNYSSELNVNALELDDSALYLCASLRTSGRAPASTDTQYFGPGTRLTVL.

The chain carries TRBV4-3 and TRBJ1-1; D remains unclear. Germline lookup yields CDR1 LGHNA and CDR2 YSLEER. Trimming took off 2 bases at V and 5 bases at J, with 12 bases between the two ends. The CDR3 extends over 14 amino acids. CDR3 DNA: TGCGCCAGCAGCCAAACCCGGGGAGGGACTGAAGCTTTCTTT. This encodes CASSQTRGGTEAFF.

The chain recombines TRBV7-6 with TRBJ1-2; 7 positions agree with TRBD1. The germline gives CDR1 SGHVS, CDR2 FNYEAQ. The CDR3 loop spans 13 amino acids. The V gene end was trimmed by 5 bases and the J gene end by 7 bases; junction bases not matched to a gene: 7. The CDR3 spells CASSKRQGTGYTF. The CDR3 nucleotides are TGTGCCAGCAGCAAACGACAGGGTACTGGCTACACCTTC. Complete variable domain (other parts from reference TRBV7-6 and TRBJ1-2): GAGVSQSPRYKVTKRGQDVALRCDPISGHVSLYWYRQALGQGPEFLTYFNYEAQQDKSGLPNDRFSAERPEGSISTLTIQRTEQRDSAMYRCASSKRQGTGYTFGSGTRLTVV.

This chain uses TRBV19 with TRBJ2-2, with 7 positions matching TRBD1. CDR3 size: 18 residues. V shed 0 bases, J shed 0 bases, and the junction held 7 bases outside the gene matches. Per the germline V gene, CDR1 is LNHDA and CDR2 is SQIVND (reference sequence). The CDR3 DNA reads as TGTGCCAGTAGTATAGATGTGGCCGGGACAGCGAACACCGGGGAGCTGTTTTTT. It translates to CASSIDVAGTANTGELFF. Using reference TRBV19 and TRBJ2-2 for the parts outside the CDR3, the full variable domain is DGGITQSPKYLFRKEGQNVTLSCEQNLNHDAMYWYRQDPGQGLRLIYYSQIVNDFQKGDIAEGYSVSREKKESFPLTVTSAQKNPTAFYLCASSIDVAGTANTGELFFGEGSRLTVL.

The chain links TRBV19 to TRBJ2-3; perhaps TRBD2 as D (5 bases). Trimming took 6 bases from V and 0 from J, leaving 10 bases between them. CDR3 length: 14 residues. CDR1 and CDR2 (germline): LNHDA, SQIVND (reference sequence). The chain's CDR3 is CASRTAVSTDTQYF. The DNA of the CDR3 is TGTGCCAGTAGAACAGCGGTTAGCACAGATACGCAGTATTTT.

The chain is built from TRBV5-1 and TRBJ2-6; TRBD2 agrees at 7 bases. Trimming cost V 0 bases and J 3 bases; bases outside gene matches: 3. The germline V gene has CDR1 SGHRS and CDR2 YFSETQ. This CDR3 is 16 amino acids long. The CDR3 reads CASSLDGRRGANVLTF. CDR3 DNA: TGCGCCAGCAGCTTGGACGGGAGGCGTGGGGCCAACGTCCTGACTTTC.

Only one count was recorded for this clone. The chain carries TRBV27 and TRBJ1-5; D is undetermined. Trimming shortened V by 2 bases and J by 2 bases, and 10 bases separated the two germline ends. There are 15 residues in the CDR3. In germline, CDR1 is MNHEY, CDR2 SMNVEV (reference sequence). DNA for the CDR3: TGTGCCAGCAGTTTAGCCGGGATAGGCAATCAGCCCCAGCATTTT. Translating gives CASSLAGIGNQPQHF.

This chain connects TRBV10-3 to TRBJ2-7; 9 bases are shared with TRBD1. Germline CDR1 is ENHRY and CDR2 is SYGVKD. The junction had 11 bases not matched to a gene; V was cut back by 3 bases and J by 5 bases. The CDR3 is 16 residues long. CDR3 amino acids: CAISELGQGIDNEQYF. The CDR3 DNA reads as TGTGCCATCAGTGAATTGGGACAGGGCATAGACAACGAGCAGTACTTC.

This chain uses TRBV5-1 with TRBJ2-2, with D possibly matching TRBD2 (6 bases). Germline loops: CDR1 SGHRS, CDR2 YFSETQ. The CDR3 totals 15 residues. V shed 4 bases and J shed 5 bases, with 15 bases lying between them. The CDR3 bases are TGCGCCAGCAGCCCCTGGGGGGATGGAACCGGGGAGCTGTTTTTT. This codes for CASSPWGDGTGELFF.

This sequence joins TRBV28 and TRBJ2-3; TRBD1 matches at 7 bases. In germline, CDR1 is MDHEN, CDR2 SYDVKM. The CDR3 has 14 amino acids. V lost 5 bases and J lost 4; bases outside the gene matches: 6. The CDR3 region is CASSRGQPPDTQYF. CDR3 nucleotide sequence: TGTGCCAGCAGTCGGGGACAGCCCCCAGATACGCAGTATTTT.

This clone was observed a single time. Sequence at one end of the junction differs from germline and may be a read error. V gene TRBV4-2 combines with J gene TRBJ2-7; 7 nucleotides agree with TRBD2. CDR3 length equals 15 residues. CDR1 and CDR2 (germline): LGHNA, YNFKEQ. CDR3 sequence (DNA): TGTGCCAGCAGCGAAGAGAGAGCGGGACCCTACGAGCAGTACTTC. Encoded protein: CASSEERAGPYEQYF.

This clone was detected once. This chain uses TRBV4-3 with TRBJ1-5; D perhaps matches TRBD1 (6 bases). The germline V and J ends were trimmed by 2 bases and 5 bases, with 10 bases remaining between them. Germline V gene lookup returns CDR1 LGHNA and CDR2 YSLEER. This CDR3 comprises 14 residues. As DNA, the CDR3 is TGCGCCAGCAGCCAATCATCAGGGGATCAGCCCCAGCATTTT. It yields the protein CASSQSSGDQPQHF.

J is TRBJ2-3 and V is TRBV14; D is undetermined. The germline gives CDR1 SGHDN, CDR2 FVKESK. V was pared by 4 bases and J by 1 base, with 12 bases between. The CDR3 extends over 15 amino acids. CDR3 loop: CASSPPGIGTDTQYF. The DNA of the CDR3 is TGTGCCAGCAGCCCCCCAGGTATCGGCACAGATACGCAGTATTTT. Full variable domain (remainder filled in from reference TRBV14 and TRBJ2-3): EAGVTQFPSHSVIEKGQTVTLRCDPISGHDNLYWYRRVMGKEIKFLLHFVKESKQDESGMPNNRFLAERTGGTYSTLKVQPAELEDSGVYFCASSPPGIGTDTQYFGPGTRLTVL.

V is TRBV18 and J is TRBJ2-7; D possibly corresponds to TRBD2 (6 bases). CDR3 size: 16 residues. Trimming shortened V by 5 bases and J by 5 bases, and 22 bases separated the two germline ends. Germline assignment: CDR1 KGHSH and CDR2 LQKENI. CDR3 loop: CASSGQRTTHPNEQYF. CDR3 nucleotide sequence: TGTGCCAGCTCAGGGCAGCGGACTACCCACCCGAACGAGCAGTACTTC.

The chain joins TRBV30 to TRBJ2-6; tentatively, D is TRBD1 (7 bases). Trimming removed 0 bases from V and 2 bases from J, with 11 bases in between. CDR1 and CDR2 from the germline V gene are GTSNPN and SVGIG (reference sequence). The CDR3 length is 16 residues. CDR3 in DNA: TGTGCCTGGAGTGTCCCAGGGGGGCCTGGGGCCAACGTCCTGACTTTC. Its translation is CAWSVPGGPGANVLTF.

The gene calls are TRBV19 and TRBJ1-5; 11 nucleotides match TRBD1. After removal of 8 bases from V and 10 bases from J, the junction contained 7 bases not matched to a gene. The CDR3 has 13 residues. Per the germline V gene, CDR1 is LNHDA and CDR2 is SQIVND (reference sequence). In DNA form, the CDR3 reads TGTGCCAGTTGGACAGGGGGCGCCGGACCCCAGCATTTT. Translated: CASWTGGAGPQHF.

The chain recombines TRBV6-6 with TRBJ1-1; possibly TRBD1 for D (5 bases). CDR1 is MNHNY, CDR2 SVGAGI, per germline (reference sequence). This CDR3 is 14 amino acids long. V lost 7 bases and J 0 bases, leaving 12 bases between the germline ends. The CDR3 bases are TGTGCCAGCATCGGTGGACACATGAACACTGAAGCTTTCTTT. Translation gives CASIGGHMNTEAFF.

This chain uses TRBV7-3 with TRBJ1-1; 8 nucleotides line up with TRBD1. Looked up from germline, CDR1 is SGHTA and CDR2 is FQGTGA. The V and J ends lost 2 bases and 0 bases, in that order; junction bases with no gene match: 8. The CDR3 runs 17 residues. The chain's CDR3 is CASSLGRGPPLNTEAFF. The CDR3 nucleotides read TGTGCCAGCAGCTTAGGCAGGGGGCCCCCCCTGAACACTGAAGCTTTCTTT.

The CDR3 coding sequence is TGTGCCAGCACTATCCTAGCGGGATCTAATGAGCAGTTCTTC. Amino acid sequence: CASTILAGSNEQFF. The rearrangement links TRBV7-9 to TRBJ2-1, with TRBD2 identical over 9 bases. CDR3 length equals 14 residues. Trimming took 7 bases from V and 7 from J; bases not matched to a gene: 8. The germline CDR1 and CDR2 sequences are SEHNR and FQNEAQ (reference sequence).